The following is a T cell receptor (beta chain) sequence with its context. Its antigen is unknown. Germline CDR1 and CDR2: SGHTA and FQGNSA. The ends lost 0 bases at V and 1 base at J; junction bases unmatched: 2. The CDR3 spans 15 residues. The source of the sample is a study of graft-versus-host responses after intestinal transplantation. Study overall: Recipients were all induced with anti-thymocyte globulin, then given tacrolimus and steroids for around 3 years. Study-level findings and limits: Some patients had graft-donor T cell macrochimerism. In their allografts, the ratios of graft-versus-host to host-versus-graft T cell clones were high. Among circulating GvH clones, peak levels were associated with early post-transplant declines in HvG clones.

Libraries were prepared by immunoSEQ multiplex PCR; TCRdb keeps only in-frame clonotypes and omits some of them. The table records 99,000 or so clones, 85% to 95% of them present only once. This TCR came from a human donor who was the organ donor for an intestinal transplant. This sample comprised unstimulated CD8+ T cells sorted from spleen or lymph node cells, obtained before transplant. The rearrangement links TRBV7-2 to TRBJ1-1, with TRBD1 identical over 7 bases. CDR3 sequence reads: CASSLADRTNTEAFF. The CDR3 DNA sequence: TGTGCCAGCAGCTTAGCGGACAGGACGAACACTGAAGCTTTCTTT.